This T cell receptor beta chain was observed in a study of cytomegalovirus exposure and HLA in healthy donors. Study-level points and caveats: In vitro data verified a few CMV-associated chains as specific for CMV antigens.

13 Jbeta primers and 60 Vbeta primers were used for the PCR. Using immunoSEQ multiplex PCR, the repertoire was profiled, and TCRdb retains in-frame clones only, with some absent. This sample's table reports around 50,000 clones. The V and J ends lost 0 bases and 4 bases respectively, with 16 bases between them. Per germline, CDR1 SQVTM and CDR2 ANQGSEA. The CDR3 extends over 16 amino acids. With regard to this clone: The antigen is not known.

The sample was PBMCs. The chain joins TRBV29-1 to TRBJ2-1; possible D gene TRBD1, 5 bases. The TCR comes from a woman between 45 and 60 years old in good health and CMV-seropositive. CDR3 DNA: TGCAGCGTTGAAGATACGCCCAGGGCCCCTTACAATGAGCAGTTCTTC. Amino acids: CSVEDTPRAPYNEQFF.